This TCR beta chain came from a study of persistence of HIV-infected CD4 T cells (dated by TCRdb to 2020 to 2022). Concerning the study at large: The median time participants had been on suppressive ART was about eight years. Peripheral blood samples of up to about 180 mL were obtained at multiple time points, with the exception of two participants, for whom leukapheresis was performed at a single time point. CMV- and HIV-1 Gag-responding CD4+ T cells were isolated from ART-treated individuals so that antigen-driven clonal expansion of HIV-1-infected cells could be examined. Proviral sequencing was used to assess clonality among infected cells, whereas TCRbeta sequencing gauged the clonality of all cells within each sorted population. Cross-participant TCR cluster analysis included about 8 participants for CMV and 6 or 7 participants for Gag. Anti-CD3/anti-CD28 stimulation activated a higher proportion of cells, with a lower memory fraction, than antigen stimulation.

Based on the germline V gene, the CDR1 and CDR2 sequences are SGDLS and YYNGEE. The cysteine opens and the phenylalanine closes a CDR3 of 15 amino acids. Left in the record is the CDR3 DNA by itself, 45 bases read in frame from the first base. Trimming costs V 4 bases and J 5 bases, and their ends lie 15 bases apart. TCRbeta repertoires were sequenced from genomic DNA with the immunoSEQ hsTCRB assay version 4 in survey mode. Genomic DNA was diluted to roughly 9.2 ng/uL, using up to about 1 ug per sample for TCRbeta sequencing. Per the authors' processing: TCRbeta data analysis was done in ImmunoSeq Analyzer 3.0, and diversity was calculated on productive nucleotide rearrangements. Using the Immunarch R package, lower-bound TCR diversity was estimated with the improved Chao index and clonality was estimated with the Gini coefficient. Nucleotide rearrangements that differed but encoded the same CDR3beta amino acid sequence were counted as separate clonotypes. Differential abundance analysis found TCRbeta sequences that were significantly enriched in antigen-responding cells compared with anti-CD3/anti-CD28-activated cells. GLIPH2 clustered TCRs by predicted peptide-MHC specificity, both within individual participants and across merged participant data sets. As stored in TCRdb, this immuneACCESS dataset retains in-frame rearrangements with V and J assigned. A fraction of the clones does not appear; measured against another copy, unresolved V genes explain less than half of the discrepancy, and the remainder lacks a known reason. V and J calls and clone size are copied from that table; D and trimming were computed from the DNA. The sample table records roughly 43,000 clones; approximately 91% of these occur just once. Clones ranked in the top ten supply under 2% of the sample.

General findings and caveats noted by the study authors: Bulk TCR analyses could not be limited to the rare CMV-responding cells that actually contained HIV-1 proviruses. The study involved few individuals and tested only a limited range of antigens. TCRbeta richness in CMV- and Gag-responding cells was significantly lower than in anti-CD3/anti-CD28-responding cells; CMV-responding cells had higher oligoclonality than CD3/CD28-stimulated and Gag-responding cells. Enrichment of degenerate expanded CDR3beta sequences was found in antigen-responding cells, suggesting convergent selection of CD4+ responses to CMV and Gag. Within the same sorted populations, TCR oligoclonality correlated with proviral oligoclonality.

This sample's treatment or condition label indicates: suppressive antiretroviral therapy. As a nonspecific positive control representing the CD4+ T cell repertoire, cells were stimulated with anti-CD3/anti-CD28 magnetic beads. CD4+ T cells that responded were sorted based on upregulation of both CD40 ligand and CD69. Participants were HIV-1-infected adults who started suppressive ART during chronic infection. Participants had undetectable plasma HIV-1 RNA below 50 copies/mL for at least 4 years. To be included, participants needed a CD4+ T cell count above 400 cells/uL and a positive CMV serology. Before stimulation, PBMCs were isolated using density centrifugation and then depleted of CD8+ T cells. For around 18 hours, CD8-depleted PBMCs were stimulated with anti-CD28/CD49d costimulation, a CD40-blocking antibody, and enfuvirtide, which was added to prevent new infections. Cells were sorted on a Beckman Coulter MoFlo Legacy or XDP sorter, with propidium iodide excluding dead cells. Genomic DNA was extracted using the QIAamp DNA Mini Kit for samples with more than one million cells and using the Quick-DNA Microprep Kit for all other samples.

Concerning this clone itself: The antigen it binds to is not known. No qualities accompany the bases; no much larger clone lies one base away.

The sequence is built from TRBV9 and TRBJ1-4, with the D gene not clear enough to name. This receptor was obtained from an adult man with HIV who was CMV-seropositive. The starting material was CD4+ T cells sorted from PBMCs after approximately 20-hour stimulation, obtained from a patient who received antiretroviral therapy. The sample's cell subset or site label, decoded: CD40L+CD69+ CD4 T cells responding to anti-CD3/anti-CD28 beads, representing the overall repertoire. The sequenced DNA: TGTGCCAGCAGCTCCCGGACGGCCACGAATGAAAAACTGTTTTTT. The encoded protein is CASSSRTATNEKLFF.